The sequence of this T cell receptor (beta chain) was determined in a study of cytomegalovirus exposure and HLA in healthy donors. Turning to the study itself: Around 180 million T cells yielded roughly 120 million unique TCR beta sequences in earlier analysis.

Use of 60 Vbeta and 13 Jbeta primers characterized the PCR. Assay: immunoSEQ multiplex PCR; the TCRdb copy retains only in-frame clones and omits some. The sample has around 150,000 clones, roughly nine tenths seen once. Comment on this clone: Its antigen is unidentified.

Whole-study results and caveats: Sequencing likely produced, as an artifact, a cluster of highly shared sequence variants. Apparent HLA restriction characterized most CMV-associated TCR beta chains in a later analysis. Researchers reported that a few CMV-associated chains were confirmed in vitro as CMV antigen-specific.

The TCR was taken from a woman in her 30s in good health and CMV-seronegative. The sample comprised PBMCs.

DNA for the CDR3: TGTGCCAGCAGTCCCGGACAGTGGCAGCCCCAGCATTTT. This encodes CASSPGQWQPQHF. The chain carries TRBV27 and TRBJ1-5, with a possible D match to TRBD1 (6 bases). CDR3 length equals 13 residues. Looked up from germline, CDR1 is MNHEY and CDR2 is SMNVEV (reference sequence). V lost 5 bases and J 7 bases, leaving 12 bases between the germline ends.